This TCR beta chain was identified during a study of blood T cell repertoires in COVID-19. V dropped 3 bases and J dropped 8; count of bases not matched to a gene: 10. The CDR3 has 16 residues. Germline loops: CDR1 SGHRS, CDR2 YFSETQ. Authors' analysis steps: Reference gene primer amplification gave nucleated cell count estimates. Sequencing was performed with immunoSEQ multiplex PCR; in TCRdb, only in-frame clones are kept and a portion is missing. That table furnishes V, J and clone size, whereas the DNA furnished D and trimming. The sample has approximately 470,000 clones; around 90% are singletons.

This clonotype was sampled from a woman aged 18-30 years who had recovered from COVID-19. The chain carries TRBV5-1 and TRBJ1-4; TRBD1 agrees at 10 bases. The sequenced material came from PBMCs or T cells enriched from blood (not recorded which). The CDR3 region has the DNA TGCGCCAGCAGCTCCGGGACAGGGGATGGAGAGGAAAAACTGTTTTTT. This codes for CASSSGTGDGEEKLFF.